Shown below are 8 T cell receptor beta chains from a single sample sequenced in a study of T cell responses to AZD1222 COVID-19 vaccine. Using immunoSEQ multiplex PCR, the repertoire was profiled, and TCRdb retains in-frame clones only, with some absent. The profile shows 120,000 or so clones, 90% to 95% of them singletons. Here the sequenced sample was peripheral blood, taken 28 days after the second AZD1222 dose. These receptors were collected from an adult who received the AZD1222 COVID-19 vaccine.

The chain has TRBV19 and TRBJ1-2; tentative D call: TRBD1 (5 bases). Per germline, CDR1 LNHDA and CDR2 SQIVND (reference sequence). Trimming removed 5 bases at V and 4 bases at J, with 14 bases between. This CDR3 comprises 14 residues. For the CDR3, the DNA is TGTGCCAGTAGTTCGCGTGGGGCGAGCTATGGCTACACCTTC. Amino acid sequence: CASSSRGASYGYTF.

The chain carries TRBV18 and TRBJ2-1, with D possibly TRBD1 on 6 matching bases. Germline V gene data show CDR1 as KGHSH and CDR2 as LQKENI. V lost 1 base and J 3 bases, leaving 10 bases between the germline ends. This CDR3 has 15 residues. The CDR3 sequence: CASSPLSRGYNEQFF. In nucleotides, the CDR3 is TGTGCCAGCTCACCACTCTCCAGGGGCTACAATGAGCAGTTCTTC.

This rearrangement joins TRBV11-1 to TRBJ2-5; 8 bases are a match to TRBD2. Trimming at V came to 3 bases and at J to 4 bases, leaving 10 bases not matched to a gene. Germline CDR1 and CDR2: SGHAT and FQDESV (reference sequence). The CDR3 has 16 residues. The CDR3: CASSFPSAGELETQYF. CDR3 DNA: TGTGCCAGCAGCTTTCCTTCAGCGGGAGAGTTAGAGACCCAGTACTTC.

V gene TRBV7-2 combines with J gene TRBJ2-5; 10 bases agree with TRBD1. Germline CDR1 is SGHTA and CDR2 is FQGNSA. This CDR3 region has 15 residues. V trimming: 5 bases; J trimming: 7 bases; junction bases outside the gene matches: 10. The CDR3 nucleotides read TGTGCCAGCAGCCGCCAGACAGGGGGCGCGGGGACCCAGTACTTC. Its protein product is CASSRQTGGAGTQYF.

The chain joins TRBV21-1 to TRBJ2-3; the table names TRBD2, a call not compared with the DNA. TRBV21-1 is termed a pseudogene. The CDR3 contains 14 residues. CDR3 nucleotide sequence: TGTGCCGGTAGATTATTCTGTGGCACAGATACGCAGTATTTT. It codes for CAGRLFCGTDTQYF.

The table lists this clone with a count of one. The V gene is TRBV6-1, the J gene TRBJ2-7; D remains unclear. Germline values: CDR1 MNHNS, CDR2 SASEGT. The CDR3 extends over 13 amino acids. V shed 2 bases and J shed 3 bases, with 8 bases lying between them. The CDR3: CASSERAGYEQYF. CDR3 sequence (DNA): TGTGCCAGCAGTGAAAGGGCTGGCTACGAGCAGTACTTC.

This CDR3 is CASSLSQGINSPLHF. Here the CDR3 DNA reads TGTGCCAGCAGCTTGAGCCAGGGAATTAATTCACCCCTCCACTTT. The rearrangement links TRBV5-6 to TRBJ1-6, with a possible D match to TRBD1 (5 bases). V dropped 1 base and J dropped 6 bases, with 11 bases sitting between them. The CDR3 is made up of 15 amino acids. CDR1 and CDR2 from the germline V gene are SGHDT and YYEEEE.

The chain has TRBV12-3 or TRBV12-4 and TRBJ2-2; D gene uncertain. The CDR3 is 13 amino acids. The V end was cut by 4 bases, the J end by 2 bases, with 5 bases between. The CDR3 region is CASSSINTGELFF. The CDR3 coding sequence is TGTGCCAGCAGTTCCATAAACACCGGGGAGCTGTTTTTT.